The present T cell receptor (beta chain) was sequenced within a study of vaccination and CD4 T cells after COVID-19. In the study overall: Overlapping spike peptides served as the stimulus for the cells. These peptides came from SARS-CoV-2 and from the common cold coronaviruses HCoV-NL63, HCoV-OC43 and HCoV-229E.

As for this clonotype: The antigen remains unidentified.

Cultured CD4+ T-cell DNA underwent Oncomine TCR Beta short-read sequencing. CD4+ T cells were cultured, and genomic DNA was extracted from them. TCRdb processed the PCR reads anew with MiXCR; each CDR3 protein has one entry. The table lists 6,000 or so distinct CDR3 sequences, 35% to 50% of them singletons, with around 30% in the top ten. Treatment described: roughly 11-day PBMC culture with coronavirus spike peptide pools or control peptides (ViraFEST assay). Unexposed donor CD4+ T cells predated the COVID-19 pandemic, collected 2011-2018. V gave up 0 bases and J gave up 3 bases, with 6 bases separating them. The CDR3 runs to 13 residues. The V gene's germline CDR1 is SGDLS and CDR2 YYNGEE.

Sequencing was carried out using CD4+ T cells from blood, cultured in vitro. The sequence was collected from a human donor in good health. V is TRBV9 and J is TRBJ1-1, with no clear D. The CDR3 nucleotides read TGTGCCAGCAGCGTAGCTCCGGACACTGAAGCTTTCTTT. Translation gives CASSVAPDTEAFF.